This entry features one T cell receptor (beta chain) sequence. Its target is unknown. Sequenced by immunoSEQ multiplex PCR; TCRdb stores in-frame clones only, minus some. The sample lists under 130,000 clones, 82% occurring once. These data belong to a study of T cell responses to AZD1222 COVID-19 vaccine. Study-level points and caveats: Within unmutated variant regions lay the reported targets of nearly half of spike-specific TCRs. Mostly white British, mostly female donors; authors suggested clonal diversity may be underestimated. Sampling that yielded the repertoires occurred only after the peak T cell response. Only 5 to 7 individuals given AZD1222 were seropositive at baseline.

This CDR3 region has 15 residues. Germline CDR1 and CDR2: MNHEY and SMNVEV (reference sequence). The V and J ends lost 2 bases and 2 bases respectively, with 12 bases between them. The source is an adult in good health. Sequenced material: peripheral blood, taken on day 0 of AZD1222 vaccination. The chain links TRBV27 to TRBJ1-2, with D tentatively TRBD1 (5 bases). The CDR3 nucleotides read TGTGCCAGCAGTTTACAGGGCCGGGGGAACTATGGCTACACCTTC. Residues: CASSLQGRGNYGYTF.